This T cell receptor (beta chain) was captured in a study of blood T cells in healthy people across ages. Points from the study as a whole: Long-lived donors had more naive CD4+ cells and higher diversity than aged donors.

V gave up 1 base and J gave up 15 bases, with 20 bases separating them. The CDR3 consists of 14 residues. Next came a second PCR, run for 7 to 11 cycles, which used a sample-barcoded 5' primer along with a J-beta primer mix. MiXCR, run by TCRdb on the 5' RACE reads, gives a single entry per CDR3 protein. This table holds hundreds of thousands of distinct CDR3 sequences, approximately 25% found once. Of note for this clonotype: Its antigen is not known.

Each donor supplied approximately 10 milliliters of peripheral blood. Total RNA was extracted at no less than 5 micrograms per sample. Another study also made use of these data, one on T cells of mothers and their children.

The chain uses TRBV12-3 or TRBV12-4 and TRBJ2-3; possibly TRBD1 for D (7 bases). Sequencing was performed on blood. This clonotype originated in a boy younger than 18 in good health. The CDR3 loop is CASSLGAGTDTEYF. The CDR3 coding sequence is TGTGCCAGCAGTTTAGGGGCGGGGACAGATACGGAATATTTT.